This paragraph covers one T cell receptor (beta chain) sequence. No DNA is shown, since the ends of the CDR3 on it are uncertain; the CDR3 is the one TCRdb lists. This entry comes from a study of blood T cells in healthy people across ages. The CDR3 is 10 residues long, ends included. Each sample yielded at least 6 million isolated PBMCs. A second PCR of about 6 to 11 cycles used a sample-barcoded 5' primer and a J-beta primer mix. Each cDNA molecule was tagged by a template-switch adaptor with 12 random nucleotides. In TCRdb, the 5' RACE reads were re-called with MiXCR into one record per CDR3 protein. The table has fewer than 2,000,000 distinct CDR3 sequences, around 36% seen once.

This sequence joins TRBV21-1 and TRBJ2-5. TRBV21-1 is annotated as a pseudogene. The clonotype originates from a young woman in good health. Sequencing was carried out using blood. The CDR3 spells CASILDGQYF.